These 29 T cell receptor beta chains share one sample of origin, sequenced in a study of T-cell reconstitution after alpha-beta-depleted transplantation in children. Preparation of the TCRbeta library was carried out with unique molecular identifiers. TCRdb analysed the PCR reads with MiXCR anew, one entry per CDR3 protein. The table lists approximately 400,000 distinct CDR3 sequences, around 16% of them singletons, with under 30% in the top ten. The source material was PBMCs, mostly from graft donor cells, sampled 360 days after TCRalphabeta/CD19-depleted stem cell transplant. These receptors were taken from a boy less than two years old who had a stem cell transplant for Wiskott-Aldrich syndrome, so the T cells may come from the graft donor.

The V and J genes are TRBV5-1 and TRBJ2-7; D perhaps matches TRBD2 (6 bases). Germline loops: CDR1 SGHRS, CDR2 YFSETQ. The CDR3 runs to 16 residues. V lost 1 base and J 0 bases, leaving 14 bases between the germline ends. The CDR3 is CASSLLISGFSYEQYF. The CDR3 DNA reads as TGCGCCAGCAGCTTGCTCATTAGCGGATTCTCCTACGAGCAGTACTTC.

In its sample, this clonotype was seen a few times. The CDR3 sequence is CASTLKWSETGTSPYEQYF. DNA for the CDR3: TGTGCCAGCACCCTTAAATGGAGTGAAACAGGGACCTCCCCCTACGAGCAGTACTTC. The chain is built from TRBV6-1 and TRBJ2-7, with a weak D call TRBD1 (6 bases). The CDR3 is 19 residues long. V was clipped by 7 bases and J by 2 bases, with 30 bases between them. The V gene's germline CDR1 is MNHNS and CDR2 SASEGT.

This clonotype was detected only a few times. This rearrangement joins TRBV20-1 to TRBJ2-3; no clear D. The CDR3 loop spans 12 amino acids. Germline V gives CDR1 DFQATT, CDR2 SNEGSKA (reference sequence). V lost 6 bases, J lost 4 bases, and 11 bases lay in between. DNA of the CDR3: TGCAGTGCCACCCGAAATCCAGATACGCAGTATTTT. This translates into CSATRNPDTQYF.

The rearrangement joins TRBV3-1 to TRBJ2-1; no reliable D call. The V end was cut by 8 bases, the J end by 6 bases, with 11 bases between. The CDR3 sequence is 12 residues long. Germline CDR1 and CDR2: LGHDT and YNNKEL (reference sequence). This CDR3 reads CASGPTGNEQFF. The DNA of the CDR3 is TGTGCCAGCGGCCCCACGGGCAATGAGCAGTTCTTC.

The rearrangement uses TRBV12-3 or TRBV12-4 and TRBJ2-5; D uncertain. V dropped 6 bases and J dropped 5 bases, with 10 bases sitting between them. This CDR3 is built from 12 residues. In DNA, the CDR3 is TGTGCCAGCAGCGGACGGTGGGAGACCCAGTACTTC. Its translation is CASSGRWETQYF.

A few counts support this clonotype. J is TRBJ2-1 and V is TRBV10-3; D assignment may be TRBD1 or TRBD2 (5 bases each). There are 13 residues in the CDR3. Germline-derived CDR1 and CDR2 are ENHRY and SYGVKD. V lost 4 bases to trimming and J lost 4 bases, with 8 bases between them. Here the CDR3 reads CAISGDGYNEQFF. Here the CDR3 DNA reads TGTGCCATCAGTGGGGACGGGTACAATGAGCAGTTCTTC.

The table lists this clonotype with a few counts. The chain has TRBV7-2 and TRBJ1-1, with no clear D. Germline CDR1 and CDR2: SGHTA and FQGNSA. V was clipped by 0 bases and J by 6 bases, with 8 bases between them. The CDR3 consists of 13 residues. CDR3 protein: CASSLAKGSEAFF. The CDR3 DNA reads TGTGCCAGCAGCTTAGCAAAAGGGTCTGAAGCTTTCTTT.

The chain is built from TRBV10-3 and TRBJ2-5; TRBD2 matches 9 bases. CDR3 length: 16 residues. With 0 bases clipped from V and 2 bases from J, the junction kept 4 bases outside the gene matches. Germline V gene data show CDR1 as ENHRY and CDR2 as SYGVKD. CDR3 sequence: CAISESSGSGQETQYF. For the CDR3, the DNA is TGTGCCATCAGTGAGTCTAGCGGGAGTGGTCAAGAGACCCAGTACTTC.

In this sample, this clonotype turned up a few times. CDR3: CASSPNWGGELFF. The CDR3 coding sequence is TGTGCCAGCAGTCCGAACTGGGGCGGGGAGCTGTTTTTT. The chain carries TRBV12-3 or TRBV12-4 and TRBJ2-2; no firm D call. V was trimmed by 5 bases and J by 7 bases, leaving 11 bases between them. This CDR3 comprises 13 residues.

This clonotype has ten or more counts. The V gene is TRBV5-1, the J gene TRBJ2-1; D gene unclear. The germline V gene has CDR1 SGHRS and CDR2 YFSETQ. The CDR3 has 13 residues. The germline V and J ends were trimmed by 4 bases and 2 bases, with 7 bases remaining between them. This CDR3 is CASSQPPYNEQFF. The CDR3 nucleotides are TGCGCCAGCAGCCAACCTCCCTACAATGAGCAGTTCTTC.

CDR3 coding DNA: TGTGCCAGCAAGGGGGACAGACTGAACACCGGGGAGCTGTTTTTT. It is translated as CASKGDRLNTGELFF. The rearrangement links TRBV12-3 or TRBV12-4 to TRBJ2-2; TRBD1 matches 7 bases. Germline trimming cut 7 bases from V and 1 base from J; bases unmatched to any gene: 6. The CDR3 is 15 residues long.

This clonotype was found many times. The chain couples TRBV20-1 to TRBJ1-1; TRBD1 matches at 7 bases. Germline CDR1 DFQATT, CDR2 SNEGSKA (reference sequence). J gave up 3 bases and V 0 bases, and 4 bases lay outside the gene matches. This CDR3 is 14 amino acids long. The DNA for the CDR3 is TGCAGTGCTAGAGATCCTGGACAGGACACTGAAGCTTTCTTT. It codes for CSARDPGQDTEAFF.

The rearrangement uses TRBV11-2 and TRBJ2-5, with D unresolved. The CDR3 has 16 amino acids. The V end lost 5 bases, the J end lost 4 bases, and 20 bases lay between the germline ends. CDR1 is SGHAT and CDR2 is FQNNGV in the germline V gene. This chain's CDR3 is CASSLELLTIRETQYF. The CDR3 region has the DNA TGTGCCAGCAGCCTCGAACTATTGACCATCAGAGAGACCCAGTACTTC.

The chain has TRBV19 and TRBJ1-1, with 7 positions matching TRBD1. Germline V gene lookup returns CDR1 LNHDA and CDR2 SQIVND (reference sequence). The junction had 12 bases not matched to a gene; V was cut back by 5 bases and J by 6 bases. The CDR3 is 15 amino acids. As DNA, the CDR3 is TGTGCCAGTAGTCGATATGACAGGGTTAGGGCTGAAGCTTTCTTT. This encodes CASSRYDRVRAEAFF.

This clonotype was detected ten times or more. V and J are TRBV20-1 and TRBJ2-7; no clear D. Germline V gene sequence: CDR1 DFQATT, CDR2 SNEGSKA (reference sequence). The CDR3 has 11 amino acids. V shed 2 bases and J shed 3 bases, with 5 bases lying between them. The CDR3, as DNA: TGCAGTGCTAGAACCCACTACGAGCAGTACTTC. The encoded protein is CSARTHYEQYF.

The sample holds a few counts of this clonotype. The gene calls are TRBV18 and TRBJ2-7; no reliable D call. Trimming stripped 3 bases from V and 6 bases from J, with 15 bases between. Germline loops: CDR1 KGHSH, CDR2 LQKENI. CDR3 length: 14 amino acids. The CDR3 region is CASSPTPGVAEQYF. The CDR3 DNA reads as TGTGCCAGCTCACCTACCCCGGGCGTGGCCGAGCAGTACTTC.

This clonotype was counted a few times. This chain links TRBV27 with TRBJ2-1; TRBD1 is a possible D gene (6 bases). Germline loops: CDR1 MNHEY, CDR2 SMNVEV (reference sequence). The CDR3 is made up of 15 amino acids. V was pared by 6 bases and J by 2 bases, with 14 bases between. The CDR3 spells CASRPGTPTYNEQFF. The CDR3 bases are TGTGCCAGCAGACCCGGGACACCGACCTACAATGAGCAGTTCTTC.

The rearrangement joins TRBV11-2 to TRBJ2-6, with 12 bases lining up with TRBD1. Trimming removed 3 bases from V and 2 bases from J; junction bases left unmatched: 5. CDR1 and CDR2 (germline): SGHAT, FQNNGV. The CDR3 sequence is 18 residues long. CDR3 sequence (DNA): TGTGCCAGCAGCTTCCGGGGACAGGGGGCGACTGGGGCCAACGTCCTGACTTTC. Protein sequence: CASSFRGQGATGANVLTF.

V gene TRBV2 combines with J gene TRBJ2-1; possible D gene TRBD2, 5 bases. The CDR3 contains 16 residues. V dropped 6 bases and J dropped 5 bases, with 20 bases sitting between them. CDR1 SNHLY and CDR2 FYNNEI come from the germline V gene. CDR3 coding DNA: TGTGCCAGCAGCGGATTAACTAGTAATCGGCACAATGAGCAGTTCTTC. Translated: CASSGLTSNRHNEQFF.

This chain joins TRBV2 and TRBJ2-3; D might be TRBD2 (5 bases). V was shortened by 7 bases and J by 6 bases, with 8 bases between the two germline ends. This CDR3 comprises 11 residues. CDR1 SNHLY and CDR2 FYNNEI come from the germline V gene. The chain's CDR3 is CASNGGDTQYF. The CDR3 DNA sequence: TGTGCCAGCAATGGAGGTGATACGCAGTATTTT.

This chain connects TRBV6-2 or TRBV6-3 to TRBJ2-1; 7 nucleotides align to TRBD2. The V gene's germline CDR1 is MNHEY and CDR2 SVGEGT. The CDR3 covers 18 residues. J was trimmed by 3 bases and V by 2 bases; bases with no gene match: 13. CDR3 sequence: CASSYPLNPGLHYNEQFF. In DNA, the CDR3 is TGTGCCAGCAGTTACCCATTAAACCCGGGACTACACTACAATGAGCAGTTCTTC.

This clonotype was seen a handful of times. This chain uses TRBV7-2 with TRBJ2-3; no firm D call. The CDR3 runs 11 residues. V lost 1 base and J lost 9, with 5 bases in between. Per the germline V gene, CDR1 is SGHTA and CDR2 is FQGNSA. In DNA, the CDR3 is TGTGCCAGCAGCTTAGAGTGGACGCAGTATTTT. Protein sequence: CASSLEWTQYF. Based on the CDR3 plus reference TRBV7-2 and TRBJ2-3, the full variable domain is GAGVSQSPSNKVTEKGKDVELRCDPISGHTALYWYRQSLGQGLEFLIYFQGNSAPDKSGLPSDRFSAERTGGSVSTLTIQRTQQEDSAVYLCASSLEWTQYFGPGTRLTVL.

This clonotype came up a few times. The chain combines TRBV27 with TRBJ2-6; D tentatively reads TRBD1 or TRBD2 (5 bases each). Germline CDR1 is MNHEY and CDR2 is SMNVEV (reference sequence). V lost 1 base and J 0 bases, leaving 19 bases between the germline ends. This CDR3 region has 20 residues. CDR3 residues: CASSLWGIDSDLSGANVLTF. As DNA, the CDR3 is TGTGCCAGCAGTTTATGGGGCATTGATAGCGACCTCTCTGGGGCCAACGTCCTGACTTTC.

The V call is TRBV11-2, the J call TRBJ2-2, with unresolved D. V was cut by 3 bases and J by 2 bases, with 13 bases left in between. Germline V CDR1 and CDR2: SGHAT, FQNNGV. The CDR3 is 16 residues long. CDR3 region: CASSFLRGANTGELFF. The CDR3 DNA sequence: TGTGCCAGCAGCTTCCTCCGAGGAGCTAACACCGGGGAGCTGTTTTTT.

V usage is TRBV7-9 and J usage is TRBJ2-1, with 9 bases identical to TRBD2. The V gene end was trimmed by 3 bases and the J gene end by 7 bases; junction bases not matched to a gene: 4. The germline V gene has CDR1 SEHNR and CDR2 FQNEAQ (reference sequence). CDR3 length: 14 amino acids. Here the CDR3 DNA reads TGTGCCAGCAGCTTGAAGCGGGGGGTGAATGAGCAGTTCTTC. Amino acid sequence: CASSLKRGVNEQFF.

This clonotype was detected many times. V gene TRBV5-1 combines with J gene TRBJ2-3, with 7 bases lining up with TRBD2. Germline CDR1 reads SGHRS; CDR2 reads YFSETQ. Trimming at V came to 2 bases and at J to 0 bases, leaving 6 bases not matched to a gene. CDR3 length equals 16 residues. The CDR3 is CASSFLSGISTDTQYF. CDR3 DNA sequence: TGCGCCAGCAGCTTCCTCAGCGGGATTAGCACAGATACGCAGTATTTT.

The genes are TRBV19 and TRBJ2-1, with a possible D match to TRBD1 (6 bases). Germline CDR1 and CDR2: LNHDA and SQIVND (reference sequence). The V end lost 8 bases, the J end lost 4 bases, and 15 bases lay between the germline ends. This CDR3 is built from 14 residues. CDR3 coding DNA: TGTGCCAGTTCTCCGGGACAAACTTACAATGAGCAGTTCTTC. Its protein is CASSPGQTYNEQFF.

At least ten counts were recorded for this clonotype. This chain joins TRBV12-3 or TRBV12-4 and TRBJ2-7; D is ambiguous. V shed 6 bases and J shed 7 bases, with 16 bases lying between them. The CDR3 consists of 13 residues. CDR3 amino acids: CASRSRPIGEQYF. The CDR3 DNA is TGTGCCAGCAGGTCACGCCCCATCGGGGAGCAGTACTTC.

The chain is built from TRBV28 and TRBJ1-1; D not certain. This CDR3 is 14 amino acids long. The V and J ends lost 6 bases and 3 bases respectively, with 14 bases between them. Germline V CDR1 and CDR2: MDHEN, SYDVKM. The CDR3 loop is CASRRVGWDTEAFF. The DNA for the CDR3 is TGTGCCAGCAGAAGAGTAGGTTGGGACACTGAAGCTTTCTTT.